This paragraph reports one TCR beta chain. Its antigen remains unknown. This specimen belongs to a study of chemoradiotherapy in HPV16-positive cancers. Regarding the study as a whole: During treatment, candidate HPV-specific clones and E7-related motifs expanded in tumor.

The data were produced by immunoSEQ multiplex PCR, yet TCRdb's version contains in-frame clones alone and is incomplete. The repertoire consists of around 53,000 clones, with more than 90% occurring once and the leading ten covering approximately 3.5%. The CDR3 sequence is 14 residues long. V was trimmed by 3 bases and J by 6 bases, leaving 14 bases between them. Germline V gene lookup returns CDR1 LNHDA and CDR2 SQIVND (reference sequence). The chain has TRBV19 and TRBJ1-2; D is possibly TRBD1 (5 bases). The receptor comes from a human donor with HPV-associated anogenital cancer. The sequencing used blood, collected from a patient who underwent chemoradiotherapy. The CDR3 reads CASSIRRGSDGYTF. The CDR3, as DNA: TGTGCCAGTAGTATCCGACGGGGGTCGGATGGCTACACCTTC.